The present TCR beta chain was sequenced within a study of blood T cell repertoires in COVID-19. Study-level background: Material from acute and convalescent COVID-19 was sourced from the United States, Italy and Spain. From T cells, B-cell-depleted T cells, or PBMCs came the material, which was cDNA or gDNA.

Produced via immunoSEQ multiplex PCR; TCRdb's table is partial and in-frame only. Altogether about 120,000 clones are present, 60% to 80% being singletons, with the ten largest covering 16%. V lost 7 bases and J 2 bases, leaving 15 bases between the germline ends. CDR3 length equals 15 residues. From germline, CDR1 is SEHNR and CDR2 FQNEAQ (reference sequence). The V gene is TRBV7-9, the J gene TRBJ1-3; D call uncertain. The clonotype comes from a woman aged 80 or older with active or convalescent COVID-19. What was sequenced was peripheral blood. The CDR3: CASTRGFLAGNTIYF. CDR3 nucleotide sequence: TGTGCCAGCACCCGAGGGTTTTTGGCTGGAAACACCATATATTTT.